This T cell receptor beta chain was identified in a study of identical twins. Study-wide results and limits: Modeled out-of-frame TCR alpha sharing in monozygotic twins fell below observed levels. There were fewer insertions in abundant cord blood beta clonotypes, but memory repertoires showed no such pattern.

Unmatched junction bases numbered 10, after V lost 4 bases and J lost 4 bases. The CDR3 contains 16 residues. Germline V gives CDR1 MNHEY, CDR2 SMNVEV (reference sequence). Donors uniformly comprised healthy Caucasians. cDNA carried unique molecular identifiers, and a universal primer site was added by template switching. TCRdb itself ran the 5' RACE reads through MiXCR, one entry per CDR3 protein. The sample yields approximately 590,000 distinct CDR3 sequences, approximately 10% seen once. This clonotype was counted ten times or more. Its antigen remains unidentified. The same data also went into a second study, on yellow fever vaccine responses in identical twins.

This receptor was identified in a woman aged 18 to 35 in good health. V usage is TRBV27 and J usage is TRBJ2-1; 7 bases fit TRBD1. Sequenced sample: PBMCs. The DNA of the CDR3 is TGTGCCAGCAGTTCCACAGGGGATCCCTCGTACAATGAGCAGTTCTTC. Residues: CASSSTGDPSYNEQFF.